Included here is one TCR beta chain sequence, with context. The antigen it binds to is not known. Per-base qualities were not stored, and no clone one base away is much larger. Taken from the germline V gene, the CDR1 and CDR2 loops are MDHEN and SYDVKM. At the junction V is shortened by 2 bases and J by 4 bases, with 11 bases in between. The CDR3 starts with the cysteine, ends with the phenylalanine, and has 14 residues. The entry retains the CDR3 DNA only, 42 bases that are in frame from base 1. Each collaborating institution followed its own protocols to collect whole blood in K2EDTA tubes. For TCRbeta analysis, collaborators shipped samples in one of three forms: frozen whole blood, isolated PBMCs, or DNA extracted from either of those sample types. This specimen belongs to a study of blood T cell repertoires in COVID-19 (dated by TCRdb to 2018 to 2021). Regarding the research as a whole: Collaborator samples came from the United States, Italy and Spain and covered acute and convalescent phases of COVID-19. Where available, HLA class I and class II types were taken from metadata supplied by the sample provider and were not determined by assay-based typing. Nearly every sample came with metadata listing a de-identified subject ID, COVID-19 status, age in years and sex. The samples were drawn from the first 160 participants of the ongoing ImmuneRACE study and from 950 to 1,500 subjects provided by 6 global collaborators. The dataset comprised deeply sampled blood TCRbeta repertoires from subjects exposed to, actively infected with, or recovered from COVID-19. The repertoires were released in a freely available public database meant as a resource for research on the immune response to SARS-CoV-2. The material from the prospective study consisted of cDNA or gDNA derived from T cells, B-cell-depleted T cells, or PBMCs.

TCRbeta CDR3 regions were amplified from genomic DNA using the immunoSEQ Assay, a bias-controlled multiplex PCR. Per the source publication's procedure: Nucleated cell counts per sample were estimated from amplification of reference gene primers within the assay. Sequence reads were collapsed and filtered to measure the absolute abundance of every unique TCRbeta CDR3 rearrangement. For each sample, productive Simpson clonality was calculated by taking the square root of Simpson's diversity index across productive rearrangements. TCRdb retrieved this table from immuneACCESS and kept in-frame rearrangements only. Not all clones are present; in checked studies, unresolved V genes account for under half, and no reason is known for the remainder. That table furnishes V, J and clone size, whereas the DNA furnished D and trimming. This sample lists about 160,000 clones; roughly 84% were detected once. Jointly, the top ten make up approximately 2.9% of the sample.

Study-wide findings and limitations: The amount of clinical and demographic metadata varied by source and participant and was provided uncurated.

The specimen sequenced was peripheral blood. The TCR comes from an older woman with acute or convalescent COVID-19. The chain is made from TRBV28 and TRBJ1-2; TRBD1 is a weak D gene call, 5 bases matching. The CDR3 amino acid sequence is: CASSLGRVGYGYTF. The sequenced DNA: TGTGCCAGCAGTTTAGGCAGGGTAGGCTATGGCTACACCTTC.